The entry that follows covers one TCR beta chain sequence. Its antigen remains unidentified. The PCR used 60 Vbeta and 13 Jbeta primers. Clones were read by immunoSEQ multiplex PCR, and TCRdb kept only the in-frame ones, dropping some. The repertoire holds 180,000 or so clones, with roughly 88% as singletons. This sample was included in a study of cytomegalovirus exposure and HLA in healthy donors. The germline V and J ends were trimmed by 4 bases and 5 bases, with 10 bases remaining between them. CDR3 size: 13 residues. Per the germline V gene, CDR1 is KGHSH and CDR2 is LQKENI. Study outcomes and limitations: In a later analysis, donors in an Asian-associated ancestry cluster reportedly had fewer N-insertions in productive TCRs than the cohort mean. Some highly shared sequence variants likely arose as a pipeline artifact.

This clonotype originated in a man aged 18 to 35 in good health and CMV-seropositive. The sequenced material came from PBMCs. The rearrangement joins TRBV18 to TRBJ2-3; the D gene is possibly TRBD1 (6 bases). The CDR3 nucleotides are TGTGCCAGCTCACGAATGACAGGAGATACGCAGTATTTT. Protein product: CASSRMTGDTQYF. The variable domain in full, completed from reference TRBV18 and TRBJ2-3, reads NAGVMQNPRHLVRRRGQEARLRCSPMKGHSHVYWYRQLPEEGLKFMVYLQKENIIDESGMPKERFSAEFPKEGPSILRIQQVVRGDSAAYFCASSRMTGDTQYFGPGTRLTVL.